This TCR beta chain was documented in a study of T cell repertoires in cytomegalovirus infection. Turning to this clonotype: The antigen is not known.

TCRdb reprocessed the reads with MiXCR, giving one entry per CDR3 protein. The sample gives under 200,000 distinct CDR3 sequences, less than 25% of which show up once; around a quarter is in the top ten. The sample here was CD8+ T cells from cultured PBMCs, taken from culture after CMV antigen stimulation. This clonotype originated in a human donor in good health (CMV status not recorded). Some clones in this sample may be carry-over from other donors' samples.

The DNA for the CDR3 is TGTGCCAGCAGTCCGTATGGACCTTCACCTGGGGCCAACGTCCTGACTTTC. Its protein product is CASSPYGPSPGANVLTF. The rearrangement joins TRBV28 to TRBJ2-6; D unresolved. V was clipped by 5 bases and J by 2 bases, with 16 bases between them. The CDR3 is 17 amino acids. CDR1 and CDR2 (germline): MDHEN, SYDVKM.